This note documents a single T cell receptor (beta chain) sequence. Antigen unknown. This record belongs to a study of vaccination and CD4 T cells after COVID-19. General observations from the study: In convalescent patients, a median around 87% of post-vaccine SARS-CoV-2-reactive clones appeared only after vaccination.

Time point here: late sampling 161 to 241 days after vaccination in a few convalescent patients. Treatment of the sample: roughly 11-day PBMC culture with coronavirus spike peptide pools or control peptides (ViraFEST assay). After expanding antigen-specific T cells with peptide pools, ViraFEST sequenced their TCRs. Dates of positive PCR ran from March to December 2020, before US Alpha, Beta and Delta variants. Cultured CD4+ T cell DNA was sequenced using the Oncomine TCR Beta short-read assay. TCRdb redid the calling of the PCR reads with MiXCR, one entry per CDR3 protein. The sample contains about 15,000 distinct CDR3 sequences, approximately 45% of which appear only once. The V and J ends lost 3 bases and 7 bases respectively, with 9 bases between them. CDR3 size: 12 residues. Germline values: CDR1 KGHSH, CDR2 LQKENI.

The sample in question was CD4+ T cells from blood, cultured in vitro, obtained about 7 months after SARS-CoV-2 vaccination. The chain has TRBV18 and TRBJ1-2, with D hard to call. The sequence derives from a human donor who had recovered from COVID-19. The DNA for the CDR3 is TGTGCCAGCTCACCGTGGGGTTCTGGCTACACCTTC. This gives the protein CASSPWGSGYTF.